Following are 20 T cell receptor beta chains from one sample sequenced in a study of T cell responses to AZD1222 COVID-19 vaccine. Assay: immunoSEQ multiplex PCR; the TCRdb copy retains only in-frame clones and omits some. The table shows about 120,000 clones, with about 88% occurring only once. Source: peripheral blood, taken on day 0 of AZD1222 vaccination. The receptors here all came from an adult in good health.

The chain combines TRBV5-4 with TRBJ2-7, with 7 bases that match TRBD2. Germline CDR1 reads SGHNT; CDR2 reads YYREEE (reference sequence). This CDR3 spans 16 amino acids. V shed 0 bases, J shed 2 bases, and the junction held 8 bases outside the gene matches. Here the CDR3 DNA reads TGTGCCAGCAGCTTGGGGTATGGGACTACCGCCTACGAGCAGTACTTC. It is translated as CASSLGYGTTAYEQYF.

This chain uses TRBV27 with TRBJ2-1, with D maybe TRBD2 (6 bases). The CDR3 contains 14 residues. Trimming took 2 bases from V and 9 from J, leaving 14 bases between them. The germline CDR1 and CDR2 sequences are MNHEY and SMNVEV (reference sequence). CDR3 residues: CASSLRREVGEQFF. CDR3 coding DNA: TGTGCCAGCAGTTTAAGGCGGGAAGTGGGTGAGCAGTTCTTC.

This chain connects TRBV2 to TRBJ1-4, with 7 bases lining up with TRBD1. Per germline, CDR1 SNHLY and CDR2 FYNNEI. V lost 5 bases, J lost 8 bases, and 8 bases stayed unmatched. The CDR3 covers 14 residues. CDR3 coding DNA: TGTGCCAGCAGTCTAGGGGGCGTGCGGGAAAAACTGTTTTTT. Translating it yields CASSLGGVREKLFF.

This chain uses TRBV7-8 with TRBJ2-7; D gene uncertain. V was clipped by 5 bases and J by 2 bases, with 10 bases between them. Germline V gives CDR1 SGHVS, CDR2 FQNEAQ. The CDR3 extends over 13 amino acids. The CDR3 here is CASSALLTYEQYF. CDR3 coding DNA: TGTGCCAGCAGCGCTCTCCTAACCTACGAGCAGTACTTC. The full variable domain, its missing parts supplied by reference TRBV7-8 and TRBJ2-7, is GAGVSQSPRYKVAKRGQDVALRCDPISGHVSLFWYQQALGQGPEFLTYFQNEAQLDKSGLPSDRFFAERPEGSVSTLKIQRTQQEDSAVYLCASSALLTYEQYFGPGTRLTVT.

V gene TRBV18 combines with J gene TRBJ2-7; 7 bases agree with TRBD1. CDR3 length equals 13 residues. The V and J ends lost 4 bases and 2 bases, in that order; junction bases with no gene match: 2. In germline, CDR1 is KGHSH, CDR2 LQKENI. The CDR3 DNA reads TGTGCCAGCTCACGGGACAGAGCCTACGAGCAGTACTTC. Translated, it gives CASSRDRAYEQYF.

This clone was counted a single time. This chain connects TRBV7-9 to TRBJ1-2, with unresolved D. V shed 10 bases and J shed 7 bases, with 19 bases lying between them. Germline-derived CDR1 and CDR2 are SEHNR and FQNEAQ (reference sequence). CDR3 size: 13 residues. The CDR3 spells CATKGGELAGYTF. The CDR3, as DNA: TGTGCCACTAAAGGAGGCGAGCTGGCTGGCTACACCTTC.

The V and J genes are TRBV5-6 and TRBJ1-3; D not resolved. CDR3 size: 15 residues. CDR1 is SGHDT, CDR2 YYEEEE, per germline. The germline V and J ends were trimmed by 0 bases and 0 bases, with 7 bases remaining between them. The CDR3 DNA reads TGTGCCAGCAGCTTGGTGGGGAGCTCTGGAAACACCATATATTTT. It specifies CASSLVGSSGNTIYF.

V and J are TRBV5-1 and TRBJ1-1; weak D call: TRBD1 (5 bases). The CDR3 has 15 residues. Germline CDR1 SGHRS, CDR2 YFSETQ. Trimming removed 0 bases from V and 0 bases from J, with 9 bases in between. The CDR3 reads CASSLEGPMNTEAFF. The CDR3 DNA reads TGCGCCAGCAGCTTGGAGGGGCCCATGAACACTGAAGCTTTCTTT.

J is TRBJ1-5 and V is TRBV6-5, with TRBD1 as a possible D gene (5 bases). Between the trimmed V and J ends, which lost 8 bases and 3 bases, there was a span of 14 bases. The CDR3 spans 14 residues. Germline V CDR1 and CDR2: MNHEY, SVGAGI. The chain's CDR3 is CASGSVTVNQPQHF. In nucleotides, the CDR3 is TGTGCCAGCGGGTCGGTGACAGTCAATCAGCCCCAGCATTTT.

The gene calls are TRBV5-1 and TRBJ2-1, with 11 bases aligning to TRBD2. This CDR3 spans 16 amino acids. The junction had 8 bases not matched to a gene; V was cut back by 3 bases and J by 6 bases. The germline V gene encodes CDR1 SGHRS and CDR2 YFSETQ. This CDR3 reads CASSSQGSGGGNEQFF. The CDR3 DNA reads as TGCGCCAGCAGCTCCCAGGGTAGCGGGGGGGGCAATGAGCAGTTCTTC. The full variable domain, in which reference TRBV5-1 and TRBJ2-1 provide the parts outside the CDR3, is KAGVTQTPRYLIKTRGQQVTLSCSPISGHRSVSWYQQTPGQGLQFLFEYFSETQRNKGNFPGRFSGRQFSNSRSEMNVSTLELGDSALYLCASSSQGSGGGNEQFFGPGTRLTVL.

The chain is built from TRBV7-2 and TRBJ2-7; 7 nucleotides match TRBD2. CDR3 length: 15 residues. The V and J ends lost 0 bases and 5 bases, in that order; junction bases with no gene match: 7. Germline CDR1 is SGHTA and CDR2 is FQGNSA. The CDR3 DNA reads as TGTGCCAGCAGCTTAGCGGGCGGGAGAATCCACGAGCAGTACTTC. Residues: CASSLAGGRIHEQYF.

This chain uses TRBV7-3 with TRBJ2-1, with D perhaps matching TRBD2 (6 bases). CDR1 is SGHTA, CDR2 FQGTGA, per germline. The CDR3 consists of 14 residues. V shed 5 bases and J shed 6 bases, with 14 bases lying between them. CDR3 sequence: CASSAGNNGNEQFF. The CDR3 DNA sequence: TGTGCCAGCAGCGCGGGGAATAATGGCAATGAGCAGTTCTTC.

The gene calls are TRBV19 and TRBJ2-7; 8 nucleotides agree with TRBD1. J lost 2 bases, V lost 6 bases, and 9 bases had no gene match. CDR1 and CDR2 from the germline V gene are LNHDA and SQIVND (reference sequence). The CDR3 extends over 15 amino acids. The CDR3 sequence is CASRHAGTGPYEQYF. In nucleotides, the CDR3 is TGTGCCAGTAGGCATGCCGGGACAGGACCCTACGAGCAGTACTTC.

This clone was counted a single time. The chain couples TRBV5-1 to TRBJ2-7; D is unclear. The ends were cut back, 0 bases at V and 0 bases at J, with 7 bases in the middle. This CDR3 comprises 14 residues. Germline V gene data show CDR1 as SGHRS and CDR2 as YFSETQ. The CDR3 region has the DNA TGCGCCAGCAGCTTGGGACTGGTCTCCTACGAGCAGTACTTC. This codes for CASSLGLVSYEQYF.

The chain combines TRBV29-1 with TRBJ1-4; perhaps TRBD1 as D (5 bases). This CDR3 contains 12 residues. Trimming took 7 bases from V and 10 from J, leaving 16 bases between them. Germline assignment: CDR1 SQVTM and CDR2 ANQGSEA. CDR3 amino acids: CSAGGGPGKLFF. CDR3 DNA sequence: TGCAGCGCTGGGGGGGGACCCGGAAAACTGTTTTTT.

This clone is labeled as medium-sized (0.01 to 0.1%). This rearrangement joins TRBV29-1 to TRBJ2-1, with D tentatively TRBD2 (5 bases). Trimming pared 3 bases from V and 6 bases from J, leaving 15 bases between. The germline V gene has CDR1 SQVTM and CDR2 ANQGSEA. CDR3 length: 14 amino acids. DNA for the CDR3: TGCAGCGTTGATCTTGGTACCGGAGGCAATGAGCAGTTCTTC. The encoded protein is CSVDLGTGGNEQFF.

CDR3 bases: TGTGCCAGCAGTGGGGGACAGGGGCCTGGCTACACCTTC. Its protein is CASSGGQGPGYTF. V usage is TRBV28 and J usage is TRBJ1-2, with 10 positions matching TRBD1. The V and J ends lost 5 bases and 7 bases, in that order; junction bases with no gene match: 4. There are 13 residues in the CDR3. Germline V gives CDR1 MDHEN, CDR2 SYDVKM.

The chain combines TRBV9 with TRBJ1-5; a possible D gene is TRBD1 (5 bases). Germline V lookup: CDR1 SGDLS, CDR2 YYNGEE. The V gene lost 3 bases and the J gene lost 9 bases, with 16 bases spanning the gap. The CDR3 is 14 residues long. The CDR3 loop is CASSEGQGFVPQHF. Written as DNA, the CDR3 is TGTGCCAGCAGCGAGGGGCAGGGCTTTGTGCCCCAGCATTTT. The variable domain in full, completed from reference TRBV9 and TRBJ1-5, reads DSGVTQTPKHLITATGQRVTLRCSPRSGDLSVYWYQQSLDQGLQFLIQYYNGEERAKGNILERFSAQQFPDLHSELNLSSLELGDSALYFCASSEGQGFVPQHFGDGTRLSIL.

The V call is TRBV6-5, the J call TRBJ2-1; D remains unclear. The CDR3 has 14 amino acids. Per the germline V gene, CDR1 is MNHEY and CDR2 is SVGAGI. V was clipped by 7 bases and J by 3 bases, with 13 bases between them. The DNA of the CDR3 is TGTGCCAGCATCCTCCCGGGCGGCTACAATGAGCAGTTCTTC. This sequence encodes CASILPGGYNEQFF.

The V call is TRBV5-4, the J call TRBJ2-5, with D perhaps matching TRBD1 (5 bases). CDR3 length: 13 residues. CDR1 is SGHNT and CDR2 is YYREEE in the germline V gene (reference sequence). V lost 3 bases to trimming and J lost 0 bases, with 6 bases between them. CDR3 in amino acids: CASSSRDQETQYF. CDR3 sequence (DNA): TGTGCCAGCAGCTCCAGGGACCAAGAGACCCAGTACTTC. Variable domain in full (rest from reference TRBV5-4 and TRBJ2-5): ETGVTQSPTHLIKTRGQQVTLRCSSQSGHNTVSWYQQALGQGPQFIFQYYREEENGRGNFPPRFSGLQFPNYSSELNVNALELDDSALYLCASSSRDQETQYFGPGTRLLVL.